Listed below are T cell receptor beta chains from one sample, sequenced in a study of identifying expanded T cells in peripheral blood. Sequencing was performed with immunoSEQ multiplex PCR; in TCRdb, only in-frame clones are kept and a portion is missing. The table shows under 100,000 clones, with around 84% occurring only once. Specimen: blood. The receptor set was obtained from a person aged 18 to 75 in good health. Both conserved end residues are part of each CDR3. A D gene is named only where the DNA matches it firmly. Clone sizes are given selectively: once, few, many, or a class where the clone is expanded.

D: -; J: TRBJ1-6; V: TRBV7-4; size: -; CDR3: CASSFESPRTWEEDSPLHF; DNA: TGTGCCAGCAGCTTTGAGTCGCCCCGGACGTGGGAAGAGGATTCACCCCTCCACTTT
D: -; J: TRBJ2-7; V: TRBV18; size: -; CDR3: CASSLQGSGEQYF; DNA: TGTGCCAGCTCATTACAGGGATCGGGCGAGCAGTACTTC
D: -; J: TRBJ2-3; V: TRBV19; size: -; CDR3: CASSPTSSSTDTQYF; DNA: TGTGCCAGTAGCCCCACTAGCTCTAGCACAGATACGCAGTATTTT
D: TRBD1; J: TRBJ2-7; V: TRBV5-1; size: -; CDR3: CASSWGQGTSEQYF; DNA: TGCGCCAGCAGCTGGGGACAGGGGACTAGCGAGCAGTACTTC
D: -; J: TRBJ1-1; V: TRBV2; size: -; CDR3: CASRQPGTEAFF; DNA: TGTGCCAGCAGGCAACCGGGCACTGAAGCTTTCTTT
D: TRBD1; J: TRBJ1-2; V: TRBV11-3; size: few; CDR3: CASSRDSWFYGYTF; DNA: TGTGCCAGCAGCCGGGACAGTTGGTTTTATGGCTACACCTTC
D: -; J: TRBJ1-2; V: TRBV29-1; size: -; CDR3: CSVGADFNYGYTF; DNA: TGCAGCGTTGGAGCGGATTTTAACTATGGCTACACCTTC
D: TRBD2; J: TRBJ2-1; V: TRBV27; size: -; CDR3: CASSSSGGIYNEQFF; DNA: TGTGCCAGCAGTTCTAGCGGGGGGATCTACAATGAGCAGTTCTTC
D: -; J: TRBJ2-6; V: TRBV5-1; size: -; CDR3: CASSLARPYSGANVLTF; DNA: TGCGCCAGCAGCTTGGCGAGACCCTACTCTGGGGCCAACGTCCTGACTTTC
D: TRBD1; J: TRBJ2-7; V: TRBV4-3; size: -; CDR3: CASSPGTGLYEQYF; DNA: TGCGCCAGCAGCCCAGGGACAGGGTTATACGAGCAGTACTTC
D: -; J: TRBJ1-6; V: TRBV28; size: once; CDR3: CASSPYFWTESASPLHF; DNA: TGTGCCAGCAGTCCATACTTCTGGACAGAGAGCGCTTCACCCCTCCACTTT
D: -; J: TRBJ1-2; V: TRBV5-6; size: -; CDR3: CASSLTGQRGYTF; DNA: TGTGCCAGCAGCTTGACAGGGCAACGCGGCTACACCTTC